This entry concerns a single T cell receptor (beta chain). These data originate in a study of CD8 T cells in Susac syndrome. Random hexamers were used to reverse transcribe an amount of about 0.5 to 1 ug RNA. MiXCR, run by TCRdb on the immunoSEQ multiplex PCR reads, gives a single entry per CDR3 protein. The sample records some 300,000 distinct CDR3 sequences, 65% to 90% being singletons. This clonotype was obtained from a human donor with multiple sclerosis. Sequencing was done on a sample of CD8+ T cells from PBMCs.

CDR3 in DNA: TGCGCCAGCGGCGACAGGTGGGACAGCTACAATGAGCAGTTCTTC. Its protein is CASGDRWDSYNEQFF. V is TRBV4-3 and J is TRBJ2-1, with 7 bases that match TRBD1. The germline V gene has CDR1 LGHNA and CDR2 YSLEER. The CDR3 loop spans 15 amino acids. The J segment lost 3 bases and the V segment lost 8 bases, leaving 10 bases of the junction unmatched.